The TCR beta chain under discussion was sequenced for a study of blood T cell repertoires in COVID-19. Sequencing used immunoSEQ multiplex PCR; TCRdb keeps in-frame clones, though not all of them. The sample consists of 130,000 to 150,000 clones, about nine tenths of them appearing once. This clone was seen only once. After removal of 6 bases from V and 3 bases from J, the junction contained 2 bases not matched to a gene. Germline loops: CDR1 LNHDA, CDR2 SQIVND (reference sequence). The CDR3 spans 14 residues. The chain recombines TRBV19 with TRBJ2-1; the match to TRBD2 covers 10 bases. The receptor comes from a woman between 45 and 65 years old with acute or convalescent COVID-19. Input material: peripheral blood. The CDR3 here is CASSERGGYNEQFF. CDR3 DNA: TGTGCCAGTAGCGAGCGGGGGGGCTACAATGAGCAGTTCTTC.